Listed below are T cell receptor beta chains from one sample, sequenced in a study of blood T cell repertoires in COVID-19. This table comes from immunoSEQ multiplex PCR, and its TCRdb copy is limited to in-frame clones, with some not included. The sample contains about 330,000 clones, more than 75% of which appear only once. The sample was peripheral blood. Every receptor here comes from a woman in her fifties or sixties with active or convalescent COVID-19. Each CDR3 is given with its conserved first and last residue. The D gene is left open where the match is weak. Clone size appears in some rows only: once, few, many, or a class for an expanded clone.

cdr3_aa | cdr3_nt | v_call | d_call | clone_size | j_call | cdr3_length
CASKQSSGNTIYF | TGTGCCAGCAAACAGAGCTCTGGAAACACCATATATTTT | TRBV6-5 | . | . | TRBJ1-3 | 13
CASSFQGMLYGYTF | TGTGCCAGCAGCTTCCAGGGGATGCTCTATGGCTACACCTTC | TRBV5-8 | . | . | TRBJ1-2 | 14
CASSQDNDRGITF | TGCGCCAGCAGCCAAGATAATGACAGGGGGATAACCTTC | TRBV4-3 | TRBD1 | . | TRBJ1-2 | 13
CASSLVRDSEQYF | TGTGCCAGCAGCTTGGTTCGGGACAGCGAGCAGTACTTC | TRBV7-9 | TRBD1 | few | TRBJ2-7 | 13
CSVSRGGYTF | TGCAGTGTATCAAGGGGTGGCTACACCTTC | TRBV20-1 | . | . | TRBJ1-2 | 10
CASSLSSLFDYGYTF | TGTGCCAGCAGTTTATCTTCCCTTTTCGACTATGGCTACACCTTC | TRBV27 | . | . | TRBJ1-2 | 15
CASRSQGRSSPLHF | TGTGCCAGCAGGTCACAGGGCCGGAGTTCACCCCTCCACTTT | TRBV28 | . | . | TRBJ1-6 | 14
CASSLAPGPASYEQYF | TGTGCCAGCAGCTTAGCCCCAGGGCCAGCGTCCTACGAGCAGTACTTC | TRBV7-2 | . | . | TRBJ2-7 | 16
CASSPGRGTNEKLFF | TGTGCCAGTTCCCCGGGCAGGGGAACTAATGAAAAACTGTTTTTT | TRBV19 | . | . | TRBJ1-4 | 15
CASSLGGTISPQHF | TGTGCCAGCAGCCTTGGGGGGACTATAAGCCCCCAGCATTTT | TRBV6-5 | . | . | TRBJ1-5 | 14
CASRVRGSNQPQHF | TGTGCCAGCAGGGTGAGAGGGAGCAATCAGCCCCAGCATTTT | TRBV6-5 | . | few | TRBJ1-5 | 14
CASSPHRGDEQYF | TGTGCCAGTAGTCCACACAGGGGTGACGAGCAGTACTTC | TRBV19 | TRBD1 | once | TRBJ2-7 | 13
CAISESELAISEAFF | TGTGCCATCAGTGAGTCGGAGTTGGCAATCTCTGAAGCTTTCTTT | TRBV10-3 | . | . | TRBJ1-1 | 15
CASSLEQGGPYEQYF | TGTGCCAGCAGCTTAGAACAGGGGGGTCCCTACGAGCAGTACTTC | TRBV7-6 | TRBD1 | . | TRBJ2-7 | 15
CASSLLAGTADTQYF | TGTGCCAGCAGTTTGTTAGCGGGAACGGCAGATACGCAGTATTTT | TRBV28 | TRBD2 | . | TRBJ2-3 | 15
CASTPSGPYSNQPQHF | TGTGCCAGCACCCCCTCTGGTCCCTATAGCAATCAGCCCCAGCATTTT | TRBV2 | . | . | TRBJ1-5 | 16
CASGTGINEQFF | TGTGCCAGTGGGACAGGGATCAATGAGCAGTTCTTC | TRBV9 | TRBD1 | . | TRBJ2-1 | 12
CASSGRTSRLGEQYF | TGTGCCAGCAGTGGCAGGACTAGTCGCCTAGGCGAGCAGTACTTC | TRBV27 | TRBD2 | . | TRBJ2-7 | 15
CASRPQGAEAFF | TGTGCCAGCAGACCTCAGGGGGCTGAAGCTTTCTTT | TRBV6-5 | TRBD1 | . | TRBJ1-1 | 12
CASSSQGVSYNSPLHF | TGTGCCAGCAGTTCCCAGGGTGTATCCTATAATTCACCCCTCCACTTT | TRBV6-5 | . | . | TRBJ1-6 | 16
CASSYTSANTYEQYF | TGTGCCAGCAGTTACACTAGCGCAAATACCTACGAGCAGTACTTC | TRBV27 | TRBD2 | . | TRBJ2-7 | 15
CASSPEWGGNTEAFF | TGTGCCAGCTCACCAGAATGGGGAGGGAACACTGAAGCTTTCTTT | TRBV18 | . | . | TRBJ1-1 | 15
CASSQSLPSSYNSPLHF | TGCGCCAGCAGCCAGAGCCTACCAAGCTCCTATAATTCACCCCTCCACTTT | TRBV4-3 | . | . | TRBJ1-6 | 17
CASSWGQGVSGGYTF | TGTGCCAGCAGTTGGGGACAGGGTGTTTCTGGGGGCTACACCTTC | TRBV27 | TRBD1 | . | TRBJ1-2 | 15
CASSSGQGGDTIYF | TGCGCCAGCAGCTCGGGACAGGGGGGCGACACCATATATTTT | TRBV5-1 | TRBD1 | . | TRBJ1-3 | 14
CASSLRLAGEQFF | TGTGCCAGCAGTTTGCGACTAGCCGGTGAGCAGTTCTTC | TRBV28 | TRBD2 | . | TRBJ2-1 | 13
CASSSSNRGGYTF | TGTGCCAGCAGCTCGTCGAACAGGGGTGGCTACACCTTC | TRBV7-2 | TRBD1 | . | TRBJ1-2 | 13
CASSYSHRSDTQYF | TGTGCCAGCAGTTACTCTCACAGGTCAGATACGCAGTATTTT | TRBV6-5 | . | . | TRBJ2-3 | 14
CASSLNGQAAGDTQYF | TGTGCCAGCAGTTTAAACGGACAGGCGGCGGGAGATACGCAGTATTTT | TRBV27 | TRBD1 | . | TRBJ2-3 | 16
CASSARGLAGADTQYF | TGTGCCAGCAGCGCCCGGGGACTAGCGGGAGCAGATACGCAGTATTTT | TRBV9 | TRBD2 | once | TRBJ2-3 | 16
CASRETGESPLHF | TGTGCCAGCAGAGAGACAGGAGAATCACCCCTCCACTTT | TRBV7-9 | . | . | TRBJ1-6 | 13
CASSQANFEGQFF | TGCGCCAGCAGCCAAGCCAATTTTGAGGGTCAGTTCTTC | TRBV4-1 | . | . | TRBJ2-1 | 13
CASSPHRRRGQPQHF | TGTGCCAGCAGCCCCCACCGTCGGAGGGGTCAGCCCCAGCATTTT | TRBV7-4 | . | . | TRBJ1-5 | 15
CASIGQIQETQYF | TGTGCCAGCATCGGACAGATCCAAGAGACCCAGTACTTC | TRBV2 | . | . | TRBJ2-5 | 13
CASSSLETQYF | TGTGCCAGCAGTTCCCTGGAGACCCAGTACTTC | TRBV12-3/TRBV12-4 | . | . | TRBJ2-5 | 11
CASSPTSGANNEQFF | TGTGCCAGCAGTCCTACTAGCGGGGCGAACAATGAGCAGTTCTTC | TRBV27 | TRBD2 | . | TRBJ2-1 | 15
CSFRGTSGTTTDTQYF | TGCAGCTTTCGGGGGACTAGCGGGACTACCACAGATACGCAGTATTTT | TRBV29-1 | TRBD2 | . | TRBJ2-3 | 16
CASSSGTSLNEQYF | TGTGCCAGTAGTAGCGGGACTAGCCTCAACGAGCAGTACTTC | TRBV19 | TRBD2 | . | TRBJ2-7 | 14
CAWKGLGSYEQYF | TGTGCCTGGAAGGGGTTAGGCTCCTACGAGCAGTACTTC | TRBV30 | . | . | TRBJ2-7 | 13
CAVGQTREQYF | TGTGCCGTAGGACAGACTCGCGAGCAGTACTTC | TRBV3-1/TRBV3-2 | . | . | TRBJ2-7 | 11
CASSYPRGGLSYEQYF | TGTGCCAGCAGTTACCCGCGGGGGGGGCTCTCCTACGAGCAGTACTTC | TRBV6-2/TRBV6-3 | TRBD2 | . | TRBJ2-7 | 16
CASSFSMNQPQHF | TGTGCCAGCAGCTTTAGTATGAATCAGCCCCAGCATTTT | TRBV7-2 | . | . | TRBJ1-5 | 13
CASSSAQGAGANVLTF | TGTGCCAGCAGCTCCGCACAGGGGGCTGGGGCCAACGTCCTGACTTTC | TRBV11-2 | TRBD1 | . | TRBJ2-6 | 16
CASSLIGEGRNTEAFF | TGTGCCAGCAGTCTAATAGGGGAGGGGAGGAACACTGAAGCTTTCTTT | TRBV7-6 | . | . | TRBJ1-1 | 16
CASTQPVGSNYGYTF | TGTGCCAGCACACAGCCGGTTGGTTCGAACTATGGCTACACCTTC | TRBV28 | . | . | TRBJ1-2 | 15
CASRTGDDYGYTF | TGTGCCTCACGGACAGGGGACGACTATGGCTACACCTTC | TRBV30 | TRBD1 | . | TRBJ1-2 | 13
CASSHRQGDYGYTF | TGTGCCAGCAGCCACCGACAGGGCGACTATGGCTACACCTTC | TRBV16 | TRBD1 | . | TRBJ1-2 | 14
CSVEIARDRGSATNEKLFF | TGCAGCGTTGAGATTGCGAGGGACAGGGGATCTGCAACTAATGAAAAACTGTTTTTT | TRBV29-1 | TRBD1 | . | TRBJ1-4 | 19
CASSLGQGASQLWAFF | TGTGCCAGCAGCTTAGGACAGGGGGCATCGCAGCTCTGGGCTTTCTTT | TRBV7-2 | TRBD1 | . | TRBJ1-1 | 16
CASSRSPQGRRPQHF | TGTGCCAGCAGTCGAAGCCCCCAGGGGAGAAGGCCCCAGCATTTT | TRBV27 | . | once | TRBJ1-5 | 15
CASSARTGINGYTF | TGTGCCAGCAGCGCAAGGACAGGGATCAATGGCTACACCTTC | TRBV9 | TRBD1 | . | TRBJ1-2 | 14
CASSLFTRGEQFF | TGTGCCAGCAGCTTATTTACGCGCGGGGAGCAGTTCTTC | TRBV7-8 | . | once | TRBJ2-1 | 13
CSARVTGEAFF | TGCAGTGCTAGAGTAACGGGTGAAGCTTTCTTT | TRBV20-1 | . | . | TRBJ1-1 | 11
CASSILQGATEAFF | TGTGCCAGTAGTATCCTACAGGGGGCAACTGAAGCTTTCTTT | TRBV19 | TRBD1 | . | TRBJ1-1 | 14
CASSPETGANYGYTF | TGCGCCAGCAGCCCCGAGACAGGAGCTAACTATGGCTACACCTTC | TRBV4-3 | . | . | TRBJ1-2 | 15
CASSLARQGPLEQFF | TGTGCCAGCAGCCTCGCGAGACAGGGGCCCCTAGAGCAGTTCTTC | TRBV2 | TRBD1 | . | TRBJ2-1 | 15
CSGGQQNTEAFF | TGCAGCGGGGGACAGCAGAACACTGAAGCTTTCTTT | TRBV29-1 | TRBD1 | . | TRBJ1-1 | 12
CASSRGTGGNTIYF | TGTGCCAGCAGCCGGGGGACAGGGGGAAACACCATATATTTT | TRBV5-4 | TRBD1 | few | TRBJ1-3 | 14
CASSHIPLETQYF | TGCGCCAGCAGTCACATCCCATTGGAGACCCAGTACTTC | TRBV23-1 | . | . | TRBJ2-5 | 13
CASSQTGTSGDYEQYF | TGCGCCAGCAGCCAAACCGGGACTAGCGGAGACTACGAGCAGTACTTC | TRBV4-3 | TRBD2 | few | TRBJ2-7 | 16